The sequence of this T cell receptor beta chain was determined in a study of T-cell memory formation after mild COVID-19. Study details: Among the donors, TCR clusters were largely specific to each donor. The study, taken as a whole, reports: CD4+ contracting clones lay mainly in CM and EM, CD8+ ones in EMRA. Confirmation of SARS-CoV-2 specificity was lacking for second-wave clones peaking day 37.

The length of the CDR3 is 14 residues. CDR1 DFQATT and CDR2 SNEGSKA come from the germline V gene (reference sequence). Trimming left V 6 bases short and J 2 bases short, with 17 bases between. Note on this clonotype: Its antigen is unknown.

Each CDR3 protein is one row after TCRdb ran MiXCR on the 5' RACE reads. The sample has about 250,000 distinct CDR3 sequences, approximately 15% seen once; the top ten hold 2% to 2.5%. This receptor was taken from an adult woman who had mild COVID-19 (a few samples of this study predate the infection). Cell type and time point are not known. Sequencing was performed on PBMCs or a T cell subset sorted from them (not recorded which). The V gene is TRBV20-1, the J gene TRBJ2-7; perhaps D is TRBD1 or TRBD2 (6 bases each). The CDR3 DNA is TGCAGTGCGGAGCCCGGGGGCAGTCCCTACGAGCAGTACTTC. Protein: CSAEPGGSPYEQYF.